This entry is about one TCR beta chain. Its specificity is unknown. This sample was taken from a study of radiotherapy plus CTLA-4 blockade in lung cancer. Across the study: Disease control was present in 31% of patients, and objective responses in under 20%. Broader study findings: An expansion of tumor-derived TCR clones occurred in blood after radiotherapy plus ipilimumab.

It was focal radiation plus CTLA-4 blockade with ipilimumab that patients with chemo-refractory metastatic non-small-cell lung cancer received. This CDR3 region has 16 residues. Germline assignment: CDR1 SNHLY and CDR2 FYNNEI. Trimming removed 4 bases from V and 2 bases from J, with 15 bases in between. Using immunoSEQ multiplex PCR, the repertoire was profiled, and TCRdb retains in-frame clones only, with some absent. Of 65,000 to 85,000 clones listed, 74% are singletons. The V and J genes are TRBV2 and TRBJ1-5; a weak D match, TRBD1 (5 bases). This TCR was recovered from a human donor with non-small cell lung cancer whose response to radiotherapy plus ipilimumab could not be evaluated. This specimen was peripheral blood, taken from a patient treated with radiotherapy plus ipilimumab. The CDR3 bases are TGTGCCAGCAGTGCCCCCCGCCAGGGCGGCAATCAGCCCCAGCATTTT. Its translation is CASSAPRQGGNQPQHF.